Here is one T cell receptor beta chain with its context. This sample is part of a study of blood T cell repertoires in COVID-19. Study at large: Italy, Spain and the United States were the sources of the convalescent and acute COVID-19 samples. Sources were T cells, B-cell-depleted T cells, or PBMCs; the material itself was cDNA or gDNA.

The CDR3 extends over 13 amino acids. J lost 7 bases, V lost 5 bases, and 7 bases had no gene match. CDR1 is SNHLY and CDR2 is FYNNEI in the germline V gene. Original analysis: Amplified reference gene primers provided the basis for estimating nucleated cell counts. Using immunoSEQ multiplex PCR, the repertoire was profiled, and TCRdb retains in-frame clones only, with some absent. Clone size and the V and J calls come from that table; the DNA yielded D and trimming. There are 55,000 to 80,000 clones in the sample; around four fifths occur only once, and 6.3% lies in the top ten. Sequenced sample: peripheral blood. The sequence was collected from a human donor in a cohort sampled during active COVID-19. This chain joins TRBV2 and TRBJ1-1; 7 bases agree with TRBD1. The CDR3 region has the DNA TGTGCCAGCAGTATTGACAGGGAAGATGAAGCTTTCTTT. Translating gives CASSIDREDEAFF.